What follows are 20 T cell receptor beta chains derived from one specimen sequenced in a study of T cell responses to AZD1222 COVID-19 vaccine. Method: immunoSEQ multiplex PCR; TCRdb's copy keeps in-frame clones and lacks some. The sample yields 150,000 to 200,000 clones, 85% to 95% seen once. The input for sequencing was peripheral blood, taken on day 0 of AZD1222 vaccination. The origin of the receptors is an adult in good health.

The chain couples TRBV19 to TRBJ1-4; the D gene is possibly TRBD1 (5 bases). V lost 6 bases and J 7 bases, leaving 21 bases between the germline ends. CDR1 and CDR2 from the germline V gene are LNHDA and SQIVND (reference sequence). This CDR3 has 16 residues. The CDR3 is CASSLGDALGVEKLFF. As DNA, the CDR3 is TGTGCCAGTAGCCTCGGGGACGCTCTAGGGGTTGAAAAACTGTTTTTT. The full variable domain, with the rest looked up from reference TRBV19 and TRBJ1-4, is DGGITQSPKYLFRKEGQNVTLSCEQNLNHDAMYWYRQDPGQGLRLIYYSQIVNDFQKGDIAEGYSVSREKKESFPLTVTSAQKNPTAFYLCASSLGDALGVEKLFFGSGTQLSVL.

V and J are TRBV9 and TRBJ1-1; 7 bases line up with TRBD1. The CDR3 spans 16 residues. Germline V lookup: CDR1 SGDLS, CDR2 YYNGEE. J gave up 1 base and V 2 bases, and 8 bases lay outside the gene matches. CDR3 region: CASSVGSGTENTEAFF. The CDR3 DNA reads TGTGCCAGCAGCGTGGGATCCGGGACAGAGAACACTGAAGCTTTCTTT.

The V call is TRBV4-3, the J call TRBJ2-3; 8 bases map to TRBD2. CDR1 and CDR2 from the germline V gene are LGHNA and YSLEER. The CDR3 sequence is 16 residues long. The J segment lost 1 base and the V segment lost 3 bases, leaving 6 bases of the junction unmatched. The chain's CDR3 is CASSQWTSSRTDTQYF. The CDR3 DNA sequence: TGCGCCAGCAGCCAGTGGACTAGCAGTCGCACAGATACGCAGTATTTT.

This clone has only a few counts. The chain uses TRBV19 and TRBJ2-2; no firm D call. The germline gives CDR1 LNHDA, CDR2 SQIVND (reference sequence). Trimming stripped 3 bases from V and 6 bases from J, with 11 bases between. This CDR3 spans 14 amino acids. CDR3 loop: CASSIGQLAGELFF. Here the CDR3 DNA reads TGTGCCAGTAGTATTGGCCAGTTGGCCGGGGAGCTGTTTTTT.

J is TRBJ1-4 and V is TRBV30, with TRBD1 matching over 8 bases. The V segment lost 0 bases and the J segment 0 bases; nucleotides outside the gene matches: 9. The CDR3 contains 18 residues. Germline values: CDR1 GTSNPN, CDR2 SVGIG (reference sequence). The CDR3 nucleotides read TGTGCCTGGAGTGTACTAACAGGGGGGAGGGCAACTAATGAAAAACTGTTTTTT. Translated, it gives CAWSVLTGGRATNEKLFF.

The chain couples TRBV5-1 to TRBJ2-7; 7 nucleotides line up with TRBD1. The germline gives CDR1 SGHRS, CDR2 YFSETQ. The J segment lost 7 bases and the V segment lost 5 bases, leaving 12 bases of the junction unmatched. The length of the CDR3 is 14 residues. The CDR3 DNA reads TGCGCCAGCAGTCCCCTCCAGACAGGGTGGGAGCAGTACTTC. As protein: CASSPLQTGWEQYF.

This chain joins TRBV18 and TRBJ1-6; 10 nucleotides match TRBD1. The CDR3 covers 14 residues. V was pared by 2 bases and J by 14 bases, with 6 bases of the junction left unmatched. The germline CDR1 and CDR2 sequences are KGHSH and LQKENI. CDR3 in amino acids: CASSPAQDRGALHF. The CDR3 DNA is TGTGCCAGCTCACCAGCCCAGGACAGGGGGGCCCTCCACTTT.

The chain carries TRBV11-2 and TRBJ2-7; TRBD2 agrees at 8 bases. Germline V gene data show CDR1 as SGHAT and CDR2 as FQNNGV. The CDR3 extends over 15 amino acids. Trimming took 4 bases from V and 0 from J; bases not matched to a gene: 5. The CDR3 reads CASSSEGTSSYEQYF. CDR3 DNA: TGTGCCAGCAGCTCAGAGGGGACTAGCTCCTACGAGCAGTACTTC.

To note about this clone: The same CDR3 can be traced to other DNA sequences in this sample. The J gene is TRBJ2-5, the V gene TRBV18; D unclear. Trimming took off 1 base at V and 3 bases at J, with 0 bases between the two ends. This CDR3 contains 11 residues. Per the germline V gene, CDR1 is KGHSH and CDR2 is LQKENI. CDR3 residues: CASSPQETQYF. The CDR3 DNA is TGTGCCAGCTCACCACAAGAGACCCAGTACTTC.

This clone was detected only once. This chain joins TRBV30 and TRBJ1-6; 10 nucleotides agree with TRBD1. The V gene's germline CDR1 is GTSNPN and CDR2 SVGIG (reference sequence). The CDR3 is made up of 13 amino acids. V dropped 4 bases and J dropped 7; count of bases not matched to a gene: 1. The CDR3 loop is CAWTGQGNSPLHF. The DNA for the CDR3 is TGTGCCTGGACGGGACAGGGGAATTCACCCCTCCACTTT.

The chain links TRBV9 to TRBJ1-1; D remains unclear. Germline CDR1 is SGDLS and CDR2 is YYNGEE. The CDR3 sequence is 10 residues long. V gave up 7 bases and J gave up 11 bases, with 12 bases separating them. The CDR3 sequence: CASGDVEAFF. The CDR3 DNA follows: TGTGCCAGCGGAGATGTCGAGGCTTTCTTT.

The rearrangement links TRBV28 to TRBJ2-1; 7 bases are a match to TRBD1. Per germline, CDR1 MDHEN and CDR2 SYDVKM. The CDR3 is made up of 15 amino acids. The V segment lost 3 bases and the J segment 4 bases; nucleotides outside the gene matches: 6. The CDR3 DNA reads TGTGCCAGCAGTTTGGTCGGGACAGCATACAATGAGCAGTTCTTC. Translation: CASSLVGTAYNEQFF.

V gene TRBV29-1 combines with J gene TRBJ1-4; 8 nucleotides match TRBD1. CDR3 length: 14 residues. Germline values: CDR1 SQVTM, CDR2 ANQGSEA. Trimming took 2 bases from V and 6 from J; bases not matched to a gene: 5. DNA of the CDR3: TGCAGCGTTGAACCACAGGGGGGGCATGAAAAACTGTTTTTT. Its translation is CSVEPQGGHEKLFF.

The J gene is TRBJ2-4, the V gene TRBV5-4; D may correspond to TRBD1 or TRBD2 (5 bases each). CDR3 length equals 14 residues. V shed 4 bases and J shed 5 bases, with 13 bases lying between them. Germline V gene sequence: CDR1 SGHNT, CDR2 YYREEE (reference sequence). CDR3 region: CASSPNVGENIQYF. CDR3 DNA sequence: TGTGCCAGCAGCCCAAATGTGGGGGAAAACATTCAGTACTTC. Drawing the rest from reference TRBV5-4 and TRBJ2-4, the complete variable domain is ETGVTQSPTHLIKTRGQQVTLRCSSQSGHNTVSWYQQALGQGPQFIFQYYREEENGRGNFPPRFSGLQFPNYSSELNVNALELDDSALYLCASSPNVGENIQYFGAGTRLSVL.

The chain couples TRBV3-1 (or the pseudogene TRBV3-2) to TRBJ1-6; tentatively, D is TRBD1 (6 bases). Trimming took 3 bases from V and 8 from J, leaving 8 bases between them. The CDR3 has 13 amino acids. Germline CDR1 is LGHDT and CDR2 is YNNKEL (reference sequence). DNA for the CDR3: TGTGCCAGCAGCCAGACAGGTTATTCACCCCTCCACTTT. Protein product: CASSQTGYSPLHF.

The rearrangement links TRBV5-4 to TRBJ2-7; D could derive from TRBD1 or TRBD2 (5 bases each). Germline V CDR1 and CDR2: SGHNT, YYREEE (reference sequence). This CDR3 spans 14 amino acids. The ends were cut back, 4 bases at V and 2 bases at J, with 13 bases in the middle. Here the CDR3 reads CASSPRAGPYEQYF. Here the CDR3 DNA reads TGTGCCAGCAGCCCGAGGGCAGGGCCCTACGAGCAGTACTTC. The variable domain in full, completed from reference TRBV5-4 and TRBJ2-7, reads ETGVTQSPTHLIKTRGQQVTLRCSSQSGHNTVSWYQQALGQGPQFIFQYYREEENGRGNFPPRFSGLQFPNYSSELNVNALELDDSALYLCASSPRAGPYEQYFGPGTRLTVT.

This rearrangement joins TRBV19 to TRBJ2-5, with 14 bases fitting TRBD2. The germline V gene has CDR1 LNHDA and CDR2 SQIVND (reference sequence). The CDR3 runs to 20 residues. The trim removed 4 bases at V and 0 bases at J, leaving 13 bases unmatched. CDR3 in amino acids: CASSTERLAGGPPNQETQYF. The CDR3 region has the DNA TGTGCCAGTAGTACAGAGAGACTAGCGGGGGGGCCGCCAAACCAAGAGACCCAGTACTTC. Supplemented by reference TRBV19 and TRBJ2-5, the full variable domain reads DGGITQSPKYLFRKEGQNVTLSCEQNLNHDAMYWYRQDPGQGLRLIYYSQIVNDFQKGDIAEGYSVSREKKESFPLTVTSAQKNPTAFYLCASSTERLAGGPPNQETQYFGPGTRLLVL.

V gene TRBV13 combines with J gene TRBJ1-4; D unresolved. The V end lost 3 bases, the J end lost 0 bases, and 11 bases lay between the germline ends. The CDR3 totals 16 residues. Germline V gives CDR1 PRHDT, CDR2 FYEKMQ (reference sequence). CDR3 sequence reads: CASSLTAGATNEKLFF. The CDR3 nucleotides are TGTGCCAGCAGCTTGACGGCCGGGGCAACTAATGAAAAACTGTTTTTT.

The rearrangement uses TRBV7-2 and TRBJ2-7, with D uncertain. The ends were cut back, 2 bases at V and 3 bases at J, with 5 bases in the middle. The germline CDR1 and CDR2 sequences are SGHTA and FQGNSA. The CDR3 runs 12 residues. The CDR3 DNA is TGTGCCAGCAGCTTAATCGGCTACGAGCAGTACTTC. Amino acids: CASSLIGYEQYF.

The chain combines TRBV3-1 (or the pseudogene TRBV3-2) with TRBJ1-1, with D hard to call. From germline, CDR1 is LGHDT and CDR2 YNNKEL (reference sequence). The CDR3 extends over 14 amino acids. Trimming left V 3 bases short and J 2 bases short, with 10 bases between. The CDR3 nucleotides read TGTGCCAGCAGCCAGGCTGGGTCTAACACTGAAGCTTTCTTT. It codes for CASSQAGSNTEAFF.